This T cell receptor (beta chain) was found in a study of monozygotic twins with cystic fibrosis. Study details: Library input was around 2.8 micrograms of fragmented DNA, with 15 PCR cycles. General observations from the study: In this small cohort, shared CDR3 numbers showed no association with age, concordance or disease severity. Nucleotide-identical clonotype sharing was significantly higher within monozygotic CF twin pairs than between unrelated CF individuals.

Sequencing used immunoSEQ multiplex PCR; TCRdb keeps in-frame clones, though not all of them. The top ten hold approximately 0.5% of the sample, which has under 30,000 clones, 90% seen once. CDR1 and CDR2 (germline): SGDLS, YYNGEE. The trim removed 0 bases at V and 14 bases at J, leaving 8 bases unmatched. The CDR3 length is 13 residues. The table lists this clone with a count of one. The antigen remains undetermined. This sequence joins TRBV9 and TRBJ2-3; 8 bases fit TRBD1. Sequenced material: blood. The clonotype originates from a girl aged 2 to 9 with cystic fibrosis. CDR3 bases: TGTGCCAGCAGCGTAGTTCTAGGACAGGGCTGGTATTTT. Protein sequence: CASSVVLGQGWYF.